This T cell receptor beta chain was obtained from a study of graft-versus-host responses after intestinal transplantation. Across the whole study: Once they had received anti-thymocyte globulin induction, all recipients took tacrolimus and steroids for around three years. Points from the study as a whole: Detected in recipient marrow were GvH clones, some of which were first observed in ileum or blood. An association linked early post-transplant HvG declines with peak circulating GvH clone levels.

The data were produced by immunoSEQ multiplex PCR, yet TCRdb's version contains in-frame clones alone and is incomplete. The sample contains roughly 19,000 clones, 95% of which appear only once. The CDR3 is 15 residues long. V gave up 3 bases and J gave up 1 base, with 13 bases separating them. Germline CDR1 SGDLS, CDR2 YYNGEE. Remarks on this clone: Its antigen is still unknown.

The chain carries TRBV9 and TRBJ1-2; D is perhaps TRBD1 (5 bases). The source was PBMCs, collected 23 days after intestinal transplant. The TCR was taken from a human patient who received an intestinal transplant, so some T cells may come from the graft donor. The CDR3 DNA reads TGTGCCAGCAGCGCTTGGGACGAGGATAACTATGGCTACACCTTC. As protein: CASSAWDEDNYGYTF.